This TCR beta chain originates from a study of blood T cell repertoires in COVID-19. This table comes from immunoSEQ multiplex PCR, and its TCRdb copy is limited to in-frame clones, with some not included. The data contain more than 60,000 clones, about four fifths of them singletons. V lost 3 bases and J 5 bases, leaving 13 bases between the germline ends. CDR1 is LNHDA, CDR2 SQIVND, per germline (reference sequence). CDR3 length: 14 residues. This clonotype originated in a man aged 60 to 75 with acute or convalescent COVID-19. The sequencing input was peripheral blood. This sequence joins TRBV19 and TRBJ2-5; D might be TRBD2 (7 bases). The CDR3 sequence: CASSIGGRTETQYF. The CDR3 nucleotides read TGTGCCAGTAGTATCGGGGGGCGCACGGAGACCCAGTACTTC. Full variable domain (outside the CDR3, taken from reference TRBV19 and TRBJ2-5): DGGITQSPKYLFRKEGQNVTLSCEQNLNHDAMYWYRQDPGQGLRLIYYSQIVNDFQKGDIAEGYSVSREKKESFPLTVTSAQKNPTAFYLCASSIGGRTETQYFGPGTRLLVL.